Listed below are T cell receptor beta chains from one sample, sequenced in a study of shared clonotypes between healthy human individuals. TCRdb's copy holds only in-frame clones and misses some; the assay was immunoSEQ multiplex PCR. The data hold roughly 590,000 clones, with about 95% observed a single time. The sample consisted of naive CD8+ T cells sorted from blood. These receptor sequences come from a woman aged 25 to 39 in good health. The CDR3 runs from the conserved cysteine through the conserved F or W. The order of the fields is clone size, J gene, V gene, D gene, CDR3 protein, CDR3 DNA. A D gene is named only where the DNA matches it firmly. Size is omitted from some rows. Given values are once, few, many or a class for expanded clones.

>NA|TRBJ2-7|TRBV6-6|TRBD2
CASGGLAGDSYEQYF
TGTGCCAGCGGGGGGCTAGCGGGAGATTCCTACGAGCAGTACTTC
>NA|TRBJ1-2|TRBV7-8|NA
CASSPSLWGRHYGYTF
TGTGCCAGCAGCCCCAGCCTCTGGGGGAGGCACTATGGCTACACCTTC
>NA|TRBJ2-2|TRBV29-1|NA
CSVRGQGGMAGELFF
TGCAGCGTCCGCGGACAGGGAGGGATGGCCGGGGAGCTGTTTTTT
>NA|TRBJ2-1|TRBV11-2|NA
CASSLGPSRSYNEQFF
TGTGCCAGCAGCTTAGGTCCTAGTCGCTCCTACAATGAGCAGTTCTTC
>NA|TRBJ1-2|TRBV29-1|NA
CSVVGEEGYTF
TGCAGCGTTGTCGGCGAGGAAGGCTACACCTTC
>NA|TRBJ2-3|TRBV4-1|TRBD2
CASSRELAGGTDTQYF
TGCGCCAGCAGCCGAGAATTAGCGGGGGGCACAGATACGCAGTATTTT
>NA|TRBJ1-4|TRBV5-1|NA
CASSLEGLATNEKLFF
TGCGCCAGCAGCTTGGAGGGTTTGGCAACTAATGAAAAACTGTTTTTT
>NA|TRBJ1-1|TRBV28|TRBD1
CASSAGWGQGAHTEAFF
TGTGCCAGCAGCGCAGGTTGGGGACAGGGGGCTCACACTGAAGCTTTCTTT
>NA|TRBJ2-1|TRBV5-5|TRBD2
CASSWGLVSYNEQFF
TGTGCCAGCAGCTGGGGACTAGTCTCCTACAATGAGCAGTTCTTC
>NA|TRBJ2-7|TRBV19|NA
CASSSGQTYEQYF
TGTGCCAGTAGTTCTGGACAGACCTACGAGCAGTACTTC
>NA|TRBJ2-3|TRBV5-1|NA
CASSSDQRYSTDTQYF
TGCGCCAGCAGCTCCGATCAGCGGTACAGCACAGATACGCAGTATTTT
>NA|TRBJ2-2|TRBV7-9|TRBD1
CANTRQGENTGELFF
TGTGCCAATACACGACAGGGGGAGAACACCGGGGAGCTGTTTTTT
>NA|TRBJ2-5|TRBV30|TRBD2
CAWSSGLAGAQETQYF
TGTGCCTGGAGTTCAGGACTAGCGGGAGCACAAGAGACCCAGTACTTC
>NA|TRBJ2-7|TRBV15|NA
CATSRGGLVPTYEQYF
TGTGCCACCAGCAGAGGTGGGCTAGTCCCCACCTACGAGCAGTACTTC
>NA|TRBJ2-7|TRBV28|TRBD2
CASDAGSGTYEQYF
TGTGCCAGCGACGCTGGGAGCGGGACCTACGAGCAGTACTTC
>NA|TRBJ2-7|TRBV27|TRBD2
CASSRREGRYEQYF
TGTGCCAGCAGTCGGCGGGAGGGCCGCTACGAGCAGTACTTC
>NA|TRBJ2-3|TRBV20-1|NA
CGVPPPRYF
TGCGGCGTCCCCCCTCCCCGGTATTTT
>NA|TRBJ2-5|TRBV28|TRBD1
CASSLFWTGMVETQYF
TGTGCCAGCAGTTTATTTTGGACAGGGATGGTAGAGACCCAGTACTTC
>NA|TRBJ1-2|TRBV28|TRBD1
CAGQGDNYGYTF
TGTGCCGGACAGGGCGATAACTATGGCTACACCTTC
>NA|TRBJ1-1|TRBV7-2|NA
CASSLVPVLMNTEAFF
TGTGCCAGCAGCTTAGTTCCGGTCTTAATGAACACTGAAGCTTTCTTT
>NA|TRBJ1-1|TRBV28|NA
CASSFFEGMNTEAFF
TGTGCCAGCAGTTTTTTTGAGGGGATGAACACTGAAGCTTTCTTT
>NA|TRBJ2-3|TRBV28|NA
CASSETGWGLENTDTQYF
TGTGCCAGCAGTGAGACAGGGTGGGGACTCGAAAACACAGATACGCAGTATTTT
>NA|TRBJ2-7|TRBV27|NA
CASSYTESSSEQYF
TGTGCCAGCAGTTACACGGAAAGCAGCTCCGAGCAGTACTTC
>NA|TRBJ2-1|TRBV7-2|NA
CASSQDSSNEQFF
TGTGCCAGCAGCCAGGACAGTTCCAATGAGCAGTTCTTC
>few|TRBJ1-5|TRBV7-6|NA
CASSSSRNQPQHF
TGTGCCAGCAGCTCCTCTCGCAATCAGCCCCAGCATTTT
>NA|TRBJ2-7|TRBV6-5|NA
CASSYLRQGYEQYF
TGTGCCAGCAGTTACCTGCGTCAGGGATACGAGCAGTACTTC
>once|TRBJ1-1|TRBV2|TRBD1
CASRSGGGNTEAFF
TGTGCCAGCAGGTCAGGGGGCGGAAACACTGAAGCTTTCTTT
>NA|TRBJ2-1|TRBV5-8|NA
CASSLVQRVFWSYNEQFF
TGTGCCAGCAGCTTGGTGCAGCGGGTTTTTTGGTCCTACAATGAGCAGTTCTTC
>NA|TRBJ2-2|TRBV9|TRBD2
CASSPRVTSGGELFF
TGTGCCAGCAGCCCGAGGGTCACTAGCGGTGGGGAGCTGTTTTTT
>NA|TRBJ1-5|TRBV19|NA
CASSMGGREQPQHF
TGTGCCAGTAGTATGGGGGGCAGGGAGCAGCCCCAGCATTTT
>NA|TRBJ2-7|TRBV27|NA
CASSYGRSYEQYF
TGTGCCAGCAGTTATGGGAGAAGTTACGAGCAGTACTTC
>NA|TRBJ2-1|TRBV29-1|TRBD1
CSVVTGGASYNEQFF
TGCAGCGTCGTGACAGGGGGCGCTTCCTACAATGAGCAGTTCTTC
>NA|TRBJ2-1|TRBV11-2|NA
CASSLVAVSSYNEQFF
TGTGCCAGCAGCTTAGTCGCGGTGAGCTCCTACAATGAGCAGTTCTTC
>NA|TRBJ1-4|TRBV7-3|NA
CASSLGGEKLFF
TGTGCCAGCAGCTTAGGTGGAGAAAAACTGTTTTTT
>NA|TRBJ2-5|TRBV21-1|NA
CASSKDEVQGSLPVTLAGPETQYF
TGTGCCAGCAGCAAAGACGAGGTACAGGGGTCTCTGCCCGTAACACTAGCGGGGCCGGAGACCCAGTACTTC
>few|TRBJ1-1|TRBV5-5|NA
CASSRWTEVRAFF
TGTGCCAGCAGCCGATGGACCGAAGTGAGGGCTTTCTTT
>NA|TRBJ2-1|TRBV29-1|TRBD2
CSVEGGLAGGPSYNEQFF
TGCAGCGTTGAAGGGGGACTAGCGGGAGGGCCCTCCTACAATGAGCAGTTCTTC